This T cell receptor beta chain was sequenced for a study of T cells in women clearing cervical HPV infection (dated by TCRdb to 2017 to 2018). Study-wide context: Cases were approximately 25 women with histologically confirmed HPV16-related CIN3 or worse, including a couple of invasive cancers. The approximately 23 controls were women who cleared a single incident HPV16 infection within 12 months without developing precancer or cancer. Blood from cases was collected at the visit at which the lesion was first identified, whereas blood from controls was collected once infection was no longer detected. Among cases, blood sampling occurred a median of about 160 days after lesion detection, with an interquartile range of roughly 90 to 200 days. Since only a few of the women had HLA typing available, the possibility that HLA type was acting as a confounder could not be ruled out. The exploratory proof-of-principle case-control study was nested within the Guanacaste HPV Natural History Study in Costa Rica and compared TCR repertoires across cervical HPV16 outcomes. Cases and controls were matched on age within five years and on year of sample collection. Median age was roughly 35 years in cases versus roughly 37 in controls, and baseline characteristics did not differ significantly. The parent cohort enrolled roughly 9,400 women aged 18 or older in Guanacaste, Costa Rica, in 1993 to 1994 and followed the women for approximately seven years. As quality controls, five blinded duplicates were added to each group, bringing the total to approximately 60 samples made up of some 50 participants and approximately ten replicates.

Overall results and qualifications from the work: Whether associations preceded infection or resulted from infection could not be shown with the cross-sectional design, and effector/memory subsets and HPV-specific T cells were not isolated. Lower TRBV6-7 relative abundance was observed in cases than in controls (around 0.1% versus 0.15%; Bonferroni P = 0.0008). Because the number of T cells per sample was unknown, the richness differences could reflect varying T-cell content rather than repertoire biology. Random forest classifiers that combined richness and V gene abundances separated cases from controls with an estimated AUC of less than 0.85. CIN3+ cases had significantly higher TCR repertoire richness than controls across sequencing depths, but evenness did not differ between the groups.

Using the immunoSEQ assay, multiplex PCR amplified TCR beta CDR3 regions from an average of 1200 ng of genomic DNA per sample. To correct primer bias, the assay used a complete synthetic TCR repertoire to set an amplification baseline. The amplicons were sequenced on the Illumina platform. The authors' analysis ran thus. Sequence errors were corrected by clustering with frequency ratios and a modified nearest-neighbor algorithm, and the sequences were then analyzed in the immunoSEQ Analyzer using IMGT gene definitions. At each rarefaction depth, TCR richness and evenness were averaged across 20 rarefaction repeats, and any sample with fewer sequences than the depth was left out. Wilcoxon rank sum tests with FDR correction were used to compare relative abundances of V, D and J genes between the groups. In the blinded duplicates, the intraclass correlation was roughly 96% for TCR richness and averaged about 80% across 66 gene segments. TCRdb limited this immuneACCESS table to in-frame rearrangements with V and J called. A share of clones is missing; checked studies link under half to unresolved V genes, and the rest is unexplained. The D gene and trimming were derived from the DNA, and the V and J assignments and clone size from that table. The data table for this sample lists 45,000 to 55,000 clones. The ten biggest clones cover around 1.6% of the sample.

Regarding this clone: Its target antigen remains unknown. The read comes to an end 3 residues before the CDR3 does, leaving the germline J gene to fill in the end.

Every participant had a single incident cervical HPV16 infection, and women with prevalent HPV16 infections were excluded. Cervical HPV DNA was detected with MY09/MY11 PCR, and genotyping was done with dot-blot hybridization. Roughly 15 mL of heparinized blood was centrifuged, after which the buffy coat was aliquoted, frozen at -30 degrees C, and then stored at -80 degrees C. QIAGEN kits were used to extract genomic DNA from the buffy coat specimens. The CDR3 spans 16 residues, from the cysteine through the phenylalanine. The DNA covers only part of the CDR3, 39 bases in frame from base 1. Based on the germline V gene, the CDR1 and CDR2 sequences are MNHEY and SVGEGT. The germline ends are 15 bases apart after V is trimmed by 0 bases and J by 7 bases.

Here the chain combines TRBV6-2 or TRBV6-3 and TRBJ2-2, with the D gene too uncertain to name. Sequenced: blood buffy coat. This clonotype originated in a woman between 18 and 75 years old with a cervical HPV16 infection that either progressed to CIN3+ or cleared (not recorded which). The CDR3 bases that were read are TGTGCCAGCAGTTACTCGAGAAGACTGGGTTTCGGGGAG. Its product reads: CASSYSRRLGFGE. The whole CDR3 sequence reads CASSYSRRLGFGELFF.